This entry is about one T cell receptor beta chain. Its specificity is unknown. This sample was included in a study of cytomegalovirus exposure and HLA in healthy donors. Study-wide results and caveats: There was a cluster of highly shared sequence variants that was likely a sequencing artifact.

Germline values: CDR1 SGHNT, CDR2 YENEEA. There are 14 residues in the CDR3. The V end lost 1 base, the J end lost 7 bases, and 14 bases lay between the germline ends. The PCR used 60 Vbeta and 13 Jbeta primers. Libraries were prepared by immunoSEQ multiplex PCR; TCRdb keeps only in-frame clonotypes and omits some of them. Here the sample spans about 170,000 clones, under 90% being singletons. The donors, nominally healthy at sampling, likely had unrecorded immune exposures. The sequencing input was PBMCs. This sequence originates from a male donor in good health and CMV-seronegative. J is TRBJ2-7 and V is TRBV11-3; possible D gene TRBD2, 5 bases. As DNA, the CDR3 is TGTGCCAGCAGCTTAGCATCTTGGACGGGGGAGCAGTACTTC. Amino acid sequence: CASSLASWTGEQYF.